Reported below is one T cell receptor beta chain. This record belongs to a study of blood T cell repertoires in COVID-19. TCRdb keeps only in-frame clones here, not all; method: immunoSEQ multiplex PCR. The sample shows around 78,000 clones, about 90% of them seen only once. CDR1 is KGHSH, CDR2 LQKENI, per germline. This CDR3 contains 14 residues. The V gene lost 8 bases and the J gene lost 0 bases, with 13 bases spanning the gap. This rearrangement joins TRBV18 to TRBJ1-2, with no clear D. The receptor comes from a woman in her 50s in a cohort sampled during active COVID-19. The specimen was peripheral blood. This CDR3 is CASGPGTANYGYTF. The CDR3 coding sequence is TGTGCCAGCGGCCCTGGCACAGCTAACTATGGCTACACCTTC.